The 20 T cell receptor beta chains given below trace back to one sample, sequenced in a study of sequential checkpoint blockade in melanoma. Treatment indicated: randomized to nivolumab then ipilimumab (arm A) or the reverse (arm B). Some clones are missing from TCRdb's copy, which holds only in-frame ones; the method was immunoSEQ multiplex PCR. The table records around 40,000 clones, 86% of them present only once. This specimen was CD8+ T cells sorted from blood (inferred from file names), taken from a patient given nivolumab and ipilimumab in sequence. These TCRs come from a human donor with melanoma.

The chain employs TRBV19 and TRBJ2-1; D gene unclear. V was pared by 1 base and J by 4 bases, with 11 bases between. This CDR3 contains 15 residues. The germline gives CDR1 LNHDA, CDR2 SQIVND (reference sequence). The CDR3 reads CASSIASLTYNEQFF. DNA of the CDR3: TGTGCCAGTAGTATAGCATCCTTGACATACAATGAGCAGTTCTTC.

This chain links TRBV27 with TRBJ1-4; 7 bases line up with TRBD1. Germline CDR1 and CDR2: MNHEY and SMNVEV (reference sequence). V shed 4 bases, J shed 0 bases, and the junction held 8 bases outside the gene matches. The CDR3 runs to 17 residues. Here the CDR3 reads CASSSLGTDTTNEKLFF. The CDR3 DNA sequence: TGTGCCAGCAGTTCGTTGGGGACAGACACAACTAATGAAAAACTGTTTTTT.

The CDR3 DNA sequence: TGTGCCAGCAGTGAAGGGGGGCGCATTGAAGCTTTCTTT. It is translated as CASSEGGRIEAFF. The chain uses TRBV6-1 and TRBJ1-1; weak D call: TRBD1 (6 bases). V was clipped by 1 base and J by 7 bases, with 10 bases between them. CDR1 and CDR2 (germline): MNHNS, SASEGT. This CDR3 comprises 13 residues.

A single count supports this clone. The CDR3 nucleotides are TGTGCCAGCATGGAAGTGGGAGGGCCCTCCTACAATGAGCAGTTCTTC. Translating it yields CASMEVGGPSYNEQFF. The chain combines TRBV2 with TRBJ2-1; 7 bases agree with TRBD2. Germline-derived CDR1 and CDR2 are SNHLY and FYNNEI. This CDR3 region has 16 residues. V trimming: 7 bases; J trimming: 0 bases; junction bases outside the gene matches: 9.

This chain joins TRBV9 and TRBJ1-1; 7 bases match TRBD1. The germline V gene encodes CDR1 SGDLS and CDR2 YYNGEE. Trimming removed 2 bases from V and 1 base from J; junction bases left unmatched: 8. This CDR3 comprises 16 residues. As DNA, the CDR3 is TGTGCCAGCAGCGTGTCTCGGACAGGCCCGAACACTGAAGCTTTCTTT. This sequence encodes CASSVSRTGPNTEAFF.

The CDR3 region has the DNA TGTGCCAGCAGCGTAGGTCCCTATACCGGGGAGCTGTTTTTT. It codes for CASSVGPYTGELFF. The chain is built from TRBV9 and TRBJ2-2; D uncertain. Germline V gene lookup returns CDR1 SGDLS and CDR2 YYNGEE. Trimming removed 0 bases from V and 5 bases from J, with 8 bases in between. The CDR3 runs 14 residues. Together with reference TRBV9 and TRBJ2-2, the CDR3 gives the full variable domain: DSGVTQTPKHLITATGQRVTLRCSPRSGDLSVYWYQQSLDQGLQFLIQYYNGEERAKGNILERFSAQQFPDLHSELNLSSLELGDSALYFCASSVGPYTGELFFGEGSRLTVL.

The V gene is TRBV7-9, the J gene TRBJ2-5; 9 positions match TRBD1. CDR3 length: 16 residues. The trim removed 5 bases at V and 4 bases at J, leaving 11 bases unmatched. The germline V gene encodes CDR1 SEHNR and CDR2 FQNEAQ (reference sequence). This CDR3 is CASSPGQGKRRETQYF. The CDR3 DNA follows: TGTGCCAGCAGCCCCGGACAGGGGAAAAGGCGAGAGACCCAGTACTTC.

This rearrangement joins TRBV14 to TRBJ2-3; D may be TRBD1 (5 bases). Trimming removed 0 bases at V and 6 bases at J, with 10 bases between. CDR3 length: 14 residues. Germline V gene sequence: CDR1 SGHDN, CDR2 FVKESK. Here the CDR3 DNA reads TGTGCCAGCAGCCAAGATGTACCAGGGGATACGCAGTATTTT. Amino acids: CASSQDVPGDTQYF.

The CDR3 reads CASAGDNRYEQYF. For the CDR3, the DNA is TGTGCCAGCGCCGGGGATAACCGCTACGAGCAGTACTTC. The chain has TRBV11-2 and TRBJ2-7, with a tentative D call TRBD2 (5 bases). V shed 8 bases and J shed 3 bases, with 14 bases lying between them. This CDR3 spans 13 amino acids. In germline, CDR1 is SGHAT, CDR2 FQNNGV.

The rearrangement links TRBV28 to TRBJ2-2; 12 bases align to TRBD2. Germline assignment: CDR1 MDHEN and CDR2 SYDVKM. V lost 6 bases, J lost 2 bases, and 7 bases stayed unmatched. The CDR3 is made up of 17 amino acids. In DNA form, the CDR3 reads TGTGCCAGCAGCCTGGGACTAGCGGGCGTCAACACCGGGGAGCTGTTTTTT. Its protein is CASSLGLAGVNTGELFF.

The V call is TRBV16, the J call TRBJ2-5, with D possibly matching TRBD1 (6 bases). The CDR3 has 15 residues. Germline V gene sequence: CDR1 KGHSY, CDR2 FQNENV. Trimming took 0 bases from V and 2 from J, leaving 10 bases between them. CDR3 amino acids: CASSQSTGYQETQYF. The DNA of the CDR3 is TGTGCCAGCAGCCAATCCACAGGGTATCAAGAGACCCAGTACTTC.

The chain is built from TRBV28 and TRBJ2-7; maybe TRBD2 (5 bases). The CDR3 extends over 13 amino acids. Germline CDR1 reads MDHEN; CDR2 reads SYDVKM. The V and J ends lost 1 base and 5 bases respectively, with 9 bases between them. The CDR3 is CASSLSSGDEQYF. CDR3 bases: TGTGCCAGCAGTTTATCCTCCGGGGACGAGCAGTACTTC.

In its sample, this clone was seen once. The V and J genes are TRBV5-1 and TRBJ2-7, with D possibly being TRBD1 (5 bases). CDR3 length: 16 residues. The V end lost 6 bases, the J end lost 1 base, and 20 bases lay between the germline ends. CDR1 SGHRS and CDR2 YFSETQ come from the germline V gene. In DNA form, the CDR3 reads TGCGCCAGCACCCGTGGTCTACAGGAACCATCCTACGAGCAGTACGTC. It translates to CASTRGLQEPSYEQYV.

This chain links TRBV27 with TRBJ2-1; 12 bases are a match to TRBD2. Germline CDR1 and CDR2: MNHEY and SMNVEV (reference sequence). The CDR3 contains 15 residues. J lost 4 bases, V lost 7 bases, and 5 bases had no gene match. The CDR3 sequence: CASNQLAGGYNEQFF. The CDR3 DNA reads as TGTGCCAGCAATCAACTAGCGGGAGGATACAATGAGCAGTTCTTC.

J is TRBJ2-7 and V is TRBV7-9; 10 bases map to TRBD2. This CDR3 spans 14 amino acids. CDR1 SEHNR and CDR2 FQNEAQ come from the germline V gene (reference sequence). V lost 3 bases to trimming and J lost 2 bases; unmatched junction nucleotides: 1. The CDR3 DNA reads TGTGCCAGCAGCTTCCTAGCGGGGGCCTACGAGCAGTACTTC. Its translation is CASSFLAGAYEQYF.

The chain has TRBV28 and TRBJ1-4; 8 nucleotides match TRBD1. Germline V gene lookup returns CDR1 MDHEN and CDR2 SYDVKM. The J segment lost 7 bases and the V segment lost 6 bases, leaving 10 bases of the junction unmatched. The CDR3 is 15 residues long. CDR3 loop: CASRSGQGVSEKLFF. CDR3 DNA: TGTGCCAGCAGATCCGGACAGGGAGTAAGTGAAAAACTGTTTTTT.

This clone has just one count. The chain carries TRBV13 and TRBJ2-5; D uncertain. The CDR3 sequence is 12 residues long. Germline V gives CDR1 PRHDT, CDR2 FYEKMQ (reference sequence). Trimming removed 2 bases from V and 5 bases from J, with 6 bases in between. The CDR3 coding sequence is TGTGCCAGCAGCTTACGAGTTGAGACCCAGTACTTC. This translates into CASSLRVETQYF.

V is TRBV5-1 and J is TRBJ1-1; TRBD1 matches 8 bases. This CDR3 is 15 amino acids long. Germline-derived CDR1 and CDR2 are SGHRS and YFSETQ. V gave up 1 base and J gave up 9 bases; unmatched junction bases: 11. The chain's CDR3 is CASSLFLRDRGKAFF. CDR3 DNA: TGCGCCAGCAGCTTGTTCTTGCGTGACAGGGGTAAAGCTTTCTTT. Variable domain in full (rest from reference TRBV5-1 and TRBJ1-1): KAGVTQTPRYLIKTRGQQVTLSCSPISGHRSVSWYQQTPGQGLQFLFEYFSETQRNKGNFPGRFSGRQFSNSRSEMNVSTLELGDSALYLCASSLFLRDRGKAFFGQGTRLTVV.

The V call is TRBV4-1, the J call TRBJ2-1; 8 bases fit TRBD1. CDR3 length equals 15 residues. Trimming took 3 bases from V and 8 from J; bases not matched to a gene: 9. CDR1 MGHRA and CDR2 YSYEKL come from the germline V gene. The CDR3, as DNA: TGCGCCAGCAGCCAGGAGGACAGGGCCTCGGATGAGCAGTTCTTC. Its translation: CASSQEDRASDEQFF.

The gene calls are TRBV2 and TRBJ1-2; D uncertain. The germline V gene has CDR1 SNHLY and CDR2 FYNNEI. This CDR3 has 13 amino acids. V dropped 1 base and J dropped 4 bases, with 7 bases sitting between them. This CDR3 reads CASSEGTIYGYTF. For the CDR3, the DNA is TGTGCCAGCAGTGAAGGGACTATCTATGGCTACACCTTC.